The 19 T cell receptor beta chains below were found in one sample sequenced in a study of blood T cell repertoires in COVID-19 (dated by TCRdb to between 2020 and 2021). Preparation of the library involved the immunoSEQ multiplex PCR assay. Not all clones reach the TCRdb copy of this immuneACCESS table, which keeps in-frame sequences only. Checked studies attribute under half of the gap to unresolved V genes and leave the rest unexplained. The sample contains approximately 150,000 clones, over 70% of them found a single time. Together, the top ten hold under 10% of the sample. The source material was peripheral blood. The receptors derive from a man between 50 and 59 years old with active or convalescent COVID-19.

The chain couples TRBV13 to TRBJ2-5, with 12 bases identical to TRBD2. In germline, CDR1 is PRHDT, CDR2 FYEKMQ (reference sequence). The CDR3 sequence is 17 residues long. V was pared by 7 bases and J by 0 bases, with 9 bases of the junction left unmatched. CDR3 bases: TGTGCCAGCACCATAGGGGGACTAGCGGGTTACCAAGAGACCCAGTACTTC. Amino acid sequence: CASTIGGLAGYQETQYF. Full variable domain (missing parts from reference TRBV13 and TRBJ2-5): AAGVIQSPRHLIKEKRETATLKCYPIPRHDTVYWYQQGPGQDPQFLISFYEKMQSDKGSIPDRFSAQQFSDYHSELNMSSLELGDSALYFCASTIGGLAGYQETQYFGPGTRLLVL.

V and J are TRBV5-1 and TRBJ2-5; 7 bases fit TRBD2. CDR3 length: 17 residues. Looked up from germline, CDR1 is SGHRS and CDR2 is YFSETQ. The J segment lost 5 bases and the V segment lost 1 base, leaving 14 bases of the junction unmatched. The chain's CDR3 is CASSLKSAGGSGETQYF. CDR3 DNA: TGCGCCAGCAGCTTGAAGTCGGCTGGCGGGAGCGGGGAGACCCAGTACTTC.

This clone was picked up a small number of times. The chain carries TRBV18 and TRBJ2-5, with 10 bases lining up with TRBD1. CDR3 length: 15 residues. Trimming cost V 1 base and J 5 bases; bases outside gene matches: 4. The germline CDR1 and CDR2 sequences are KGHSH and LQKENI. In nucleotides, the CDR3 is TGTGCCAGCTCACCACAGACAGGGGGCCGGGAGACCCAGTACTTC. Residues: CASSPQTGGRETQYF.

The V call is TRBV5-4, the J call TRBJ2-3; TRBD1 matches 7 bases. This CDR3 region has 16 residues. Per the germline V gene, CDR1 is SGHNT and CDR2 is YYREEE (reference sequence). With V trimmed by 4 bases and J by 0 bases, 8 bases remained unmatched. CDR3 nucleotides: TGTGCCAGCAGCGCTGGGACAGATCCTAGCACAGATACGCAGTATTTT. The encoded protein is CASSAGTDPSTDTQYF.

V usage is TRBV18 and J usage is TRBJ2-7, with D perhaps matching TRBD2 (6 bases). Looked up from germline, CDR1 is KGHSH and CDR2 is LQKENI. V lost 3 bases, J lost 6 bases, and 15 bases lay in between. This CDR3 contains 14 residues. CDR3 in DNA: TGTGCCAGCTCACCCGGGGGTTCTAGTGGCGAGCAGTACTTC. This translates into CASSPGGSSGEQYF.

J is TRBJ2-5 and V is TRBV4-1, with 11 bases aligning to TRBD2. Germline CDR1 is MGHRA and CDR2 is YSYEKL. The CDR3 consists of 15 residues. The junction had 3 bases not matched to a gene; V was cut back by 4 bases and J by 2 bases. DNA of the CDR3: TGCGCCAGCAGCCGGGGACTAGCGGCTCAAGAGACCCAGTACTTC. It codes for CASSRGLAAQETQYF.

The table lists this clone with a count of one. The chain employs TRBV2 and TRBJ1-1; D perhaps matches TRBD1 (5 bases). Germline loops: CDR1 SNHLY, CDR2 FYNNEI. V dropped 8 bases and J dropped 0 bases, with 7 bases sitting between them. The CDR3 covers 12 residues. Here the CDR3 reads CASQGMNTEAFF. For the CDR3, the DNA is TGTGCCAGCCAGGGTATGAACACTGAAGCTTTCTTT.

J is TRBJ2-7 and V is TRBV5-4, with a possible D match to TRBD2 (6 bases). The germline V gene has CDR1 SGHNT and CDR2 YYREEE (reference sequence). V was trimmed by 1 base and J by 5 bases, leaving 16 bases between them. The CDR3 is 15 amino acids. This chain's CDR3 is CASSLSGTGAHEQYF. The CDR3 DNA sequence: TGTGCCAGCAGCTTGTCGGGGACGGGAGCCCACGAGCAGTACTTC.

This clone is a singleton in its sample. This chain links TRBV28 with TRBJ1-1; tentatively, D is TRBD1 (6 bases). V lost 6 bases to trimming and J lost 5 bases, with 19 bases between them. The germline V gene encodes CDR1 MDHEN and CDR2 SYDVKM. The CDR3 has 15 residues. The CDR3 coding sequence is TGTGCCAGCAGCCCCCAGGGGACGCGTTCGACTGAAGCTTTCTTT. This gives the protein CASSPQGTRSTEAFF.

The V gene is TRBV7-2, the J gene TRBJ1-6; D uncertain. Trimming removed 2 bases at V and 6 bases at J, with 14 bases between. Per germline, CDR1 SGHTA and CDR2 FQGNSA. The CDR3 extends over 16 amino acids. CDR3 nucleotide sequence: TGTGCCAGCAGCTTACTCGGGTCATGGCCTAATTCACCCCTCCACTTT. The encoded protein is CASSLLGSWPNSPLHF.

The table lists this clone with a few counts. The junction departs from the called germline gene at one end, perhaps through a read error. The rearrangement links TRBV5-1 to TRBJ2-2; D perhaps matches TRBD1 (6 bases). From germline, CDR1 is SGHRS and CDR2 YFSETQ. CDR3 size: 15 residues. This chain's CDR3 is CASTLSRGRAGELFF. DNA of the CDR3: TGCGCCAGCACCTTGTCCAGGGGTAGGGCCGGGGAGCTGTTTTTT.

The rearrangement links TRBV5-4 to TRBJ1-2, with D possibly being TRBD1 (6 bases). CDR1 is SGHNT, CDR2 YYREEE, per germline (reference sequence). This CDR3 is 14 amino acids long. Trimming left V 4 bases short and J 7 bases short, with 17 bases between. Here the CDR3 DNA reads TGTGCCAGCAGCCCGGAGGGGGGGTCACTTGGCTACACCTTC. Residues: CASSPEGGSLGYTF.

The genes are TRBV11-1 and TRBJ2-1, with unresolved D. The V gene lost 2 bases and the J gene lost 7 bases, with 9 bases spanning the gap. Germline V gene lookup returns CDR1 SGHAT and CDR2 FQDESV (reference sequence). The CDR3 sequence is 13 residues long. CDR3 nucleotides: TGTGCCAGCAGCTTAAGTCTCGGGAATGAGCAGTTCTTC. Residues: CASSLSLGNEQFF.

V usage is TRBV6-5 and J usage is TRBJ2-5, with D possibly TRBD1 on 6 matching bases. Germline CDR1 reads MNHEY; CDR2 reads SVGAGI. The CDR3 spans 13 residues. The V and J ends lost 4 bases and 1 base respectively, with 7 bases between them. CDR3 sequence: CASSWTVQETQYF. The CDR3 bases are TGTGCCAGCAGTTGGACAGTCCAAGAGACCCAGTACTTC.

The J gene is TRBJ2-7, the V gene TRBV10-3; D possibly corresponds to TRBD1 (6 bases). Trimming shortened V by 2 bases and J by 2 bases, and 13 bases separated the two germline ends. Germline CDR1 is ENHRY and CDR2 is SYGVKD. The CDR3 covers 15 residues. CDR3 DNA sequence: TGTGCCATCAGTGAGAGTAGGGACATTGCCTACGAGCAGTACTTC. This translates into CAISESRDIAYEQYF.

The chain is built from TRBV9 and TRBJ1-1; perhaps TRBD1 as D (5 bases). The CDR3 extends over 14 amino acids. The V and J ends lost 3 bases and 4 bases respectively, with 13 bases between them. CDR1 is SGDLS and CDR2 is YYNGEE in the germline V gene. The CDR3 here is CASSASGGGTEAFF. The CDR3 DNA follows: TGTGCCAGCAGCGCGTCTGGGGGGGGCACTGAAGCTTTCTTT.

The rearrangement joins TRBV27 to TRBJ2-5, with a weak D call TRBD2 (5 bases). The CDR3 length is 13 residues. V lost 5 bases and J 3 bases, leaving 10 bases between the germline ends. Germline V CDR1 and CDR2: MNHEY, SMNVEV (reference sequence). CDR3 region: CASSNRREETQYF. CDR3 sequence (DNA): TGTGCCAGCAGTAATCGGCGGGAAGAGACCCAGTACTTC.

V gene TRBV7-2 combines with J gene TRBJ1-2; 9 nucleotides line up with TRBD1. This CDR3 region has 15 residues. The V gene's germline CDR1 is SGHTA and CDR2 FQGNSA. V was pared by 5 bases and J by 4 bases, with 8 bases of the junction left unmatched. This chain's CDR3 is CASSPRTGEVYGYTF. CDR3 coding DNA: TGTGCCAGCAGCCCGAGGACAGGGGAAGTCTATGGCTACACCTTC.

The CDR3 DNA sequence: TGTGCCAGCAGCTTAGCACCTAGCGGGAGGGCTTGGGAGACCCAGTACTTC. Translated, it gives CASSLAPSGRAWETQYF. The gene calls are TRBV13 and TRBJ2-5, with 12 bases matching TRBD2. The CDR3 loop spans 17 amino acids. The V segment lost 1 base and the J segment 5 bases; nucleotides outside the gene matches: 8. Germline V gene data show CDR1 as PRHDT and CDR2 as FYEKMQ (reference sequence).